This T cell receptor (beta chain) was profiled in a study of T cell changes during pregnancy in multiple sclerosis. Sequencing used immunoSEQ multiplex PCR; TCRdb keeps in-frame clones, though not all of them. The table shows under 65,000 clones, with about 90% occurring only once. The CDR3 length is 13 residues. The gene calls are TRBV21-1 and TRBJ2-3; the table's D gene call, TRBD2, was not cross checked with the DNA. TRBV21-1 represents a pseudogene. Here the sequenced sample was CD4+ T cells from peripheral blood mononuclear cells, taken after pregnancy. This clonotype originated in a female donor in good health, enrolled as a control in a pregnancy study. The DNA for the CDR3 is TGTGCCAGCAGCAAAGAGGTGGGGGGTACGCAGTATTTT. It specifies CASSKEVGGTQYF.